These 13 T cell receptor beta chains were sequenced from one sample in a study of blood T cell repertoires in COVID-19 (TCRdb year 2020). Library creation used the immunoSEQ multiplex PCR assay. TCRdb limited this immuneACCESS table to in-frame rearrangements with V and J called. A share of clones is missing; checked studies link under half to unresolved V genes, and the rest is unexplained. For this sample the table gives under 150,000 clones, of which under 90% were detected only once. The ten largest clones represent roughly 8.6% of the sample. Sequenced sample: peripheral blood. The receptors shown here come from an elderly woman in a cohort sampled during active or convalescent COVID-19.

V is TRBV6-5 and J is TRBJ2-2; TRBD1 might be the D (6 bases). Germline CDR1 is MNHEY and CDR2 is SVGAGI. The CDR3 totals 13 residues. V was pared by 11 bases and J by 1 base, with 11 bases between. This CDR3 is CAVGGLNTGELFF. The CDR3 nucleotides read TGTGCCGTTGGGGGCCTGAACACCGGGGAGCTGTTTTTT.

The chain employs TRBV13 and TRBJ1-6; the match to TRBD1 covers 10 bases. This CDR3 is built from 16 residues. Germline CDR1 is PRHDT and CDR2 is FYEKMQ (reference sequence). Losses at the gene ends were 1 base for V and 10 bases for J; bases not matched to a gene: 7. The CDR3 sequence is CASSLVGTGVRSPLHF. The CDR3 nucleotides read TGTGCCAGCAGCTTAGTGGGGACAGGGGTACGGTCACCCCTCCACTTT.

J is TRBJ2-5 and V is TRBV6-5; the D gene is possibly TRBD2 (5 bases). The ends were cut back, 7 bases at V and 1 base at J, with 13 bases in the middle. The CDR3 is 14 residues long. Per germline, CDR1 MNHEY and CDR2 SVGAGI. The CDR3 reads CASTRRRGQETQYF. The CDR3, as DNA: TGTGCCAGCACCCGCCGTCGGGGCCAAGAGACCCAGTACTTC.

The chain recombines TRBV29-1 with TRBJ2-5; TRBD1 might be the D (5 bases). The CDR3 has 13 residues. Trimming cost V 4 bases and J 0 bases, with 9 bases left between them. In germline, CDR1 is SQVTM, CDR2 ANQGSEA. The CDR3 loop reads CSVADSHQETQYF. CDR3 DNA: TGCAGCGTTGCCGACAGCCACCAAGAGACCCAGTACTTC.

The V call is TRBV3-1 (or the pseudogene TRBV3-2), the J call TRBJ1-2; the D gene is possibly TRBD1 (5 bases). The V and J ends lost 4 bases and 7 bases respectively, with 22 bases between them. This CDR3 has 16 amino acids. Germline V gene data show CDR1 as LGHDT and CDR2 as YNNKEL (reference sequence). In DNA form, the CDR3 reads TGTGCCAGCAGCCGGGTTGACATAGGGTCTAGGGGTGGCTACACCTTC. Translating it yields CASSRVDIGSRGGYTF.

The chain joins TRBV2 to TRBJ2-3; tentatively, D is TRBD2 (7 bases). The V end was cut by 6 bases, the J end by 0 bases, with 19 bases between. Per the germline V gene, CDR1 is SNHLY and CDR2 is FYNNEI. This CDR3 has 17 residues. The chain's CDR3 is CASRDLRGGPSTDTQYF. DNA of the CDR3: TGTGCCAGCAGAGACCTCAGGGGAGGGCCTAGCACAGATACGCAGTATTTT.

Here the CDR3 reads CASSEESLSGTEAFF. The CDR3 DNA follows: TGTGCCAGCAGTGAGGAGTCCCTTTCGGGCACTGAAGCTTTCTTT. The chain joins TRBV2 to TRBJ1-1; D uncertain. CDR1 and CDR2 (germline): SNHLY, FYNNEI. The length of the CDR3 is 15 residues. V lost 3 bases and J 4 bases, leaving 15 bases between the germline ends.

The V call is TRBV2, the J call TRBJ1-1, with 7 bases matching TRBD1. In germline, CDR1 is SNHLY, CDR2 FYNNEI. The CDR3 is 14 amino acids. V was clipped by 2 bases and J by 7 bases; unmatched bases: 7. CDR3 protein: CASSEIMGTDEAFF. The CDR3 region has the DNA TGTGCCAGCAGTGAAATAATGGGGACAGATGAAGCTTTCTTT.

The chain employs TRBV7-6 and TRBJ1-4; 8 positions match TRBD1. This CDR3 is built from 15 residues. Germline CDR1 is SGHVS and CDR2 is FNYEAQ. V shed 4 bases, J shed 8 bases, and the junction held 9 bases outside the gene matches. The CDR3 here is CASSSRTGILEKLFF. CDR3 in DNA: TGTGCCAGCAGCTCCAGGACAGGGATTTTAGAAAAACTGTTTTTT. The variable domain in full, completed from reference TRBV7-6 and TRBJ1-4, reads GAGVSQSPRYKVTKRGQDVALRCDPISGHVSLYWYRQALGQGPEFLTYFNYEAQQDKSGLPNDRFSAERPEGSISTLTIQRTEQRDSAMYRCASSSRTGILEKLFFGSGTQLSVL.

The chain employs TRBV10-3 and TRBJ1-6; the D gene is possibly TRBD1 (5 bases). Germline values: CDR1 ENHRY, CDR2 SYGVKD. V shed 6 bases and J shed 10 bases, with 16 bases lying between them. The CDR3 consists of 14 residues. This CDR3 is CAISAGQGSSPLHF. CDR3 nucleotide sequence: TGTGCCATCAGCGCAGGACAAGGTAGCTCACCCCTCCACTTT.

This rearrangement joins TRBV6-4 to TRBJ1-5; possibly TRBD1 for D (5 bases). CDR3 length equals 14 residues. V lost 3 bases, J lost 2 bases, and 8 bases lay in between. The V gene's germline CDR1 is MRHNA and CDR2 SNTAGT. CDR3 in amino acids: CASSEGAGNQPQHF. CDR3 DNA sequence: TGTGCCAGCAGTGAAGGGGCTGGCAATCAGCCCCAGCATTTT.

V is TRBV2 and J is TRBJ2-2; TRBD1 matches 7 bases. Trimming cost V 6 bases and J 0 bases; bases outside gene matches: 4. CDR1 is SNHLY, CDR2 FYNNEI, per germline. The CDR3 consists of 15 residues. The CDR3 loop is CASSLGQPNTGELFF. The DNA for the CDR3 is TGTGCCAGCAGCCTGGGACAGCCGAACACCGGGGAGCTGTTTTTT.

This chain joins TRBV27 and TRBJ1-5; 9 nucleotides match TRBD1. Germline V gene sequence: CDR1 MNHEY, CDR2 SMNVEV (reference sequence). The CDR3 length is 19 residues. Trimming removed 5 bases from V and 2 bases from J; junction bases left unmatched: 16. The CDR3 protein is CASSPSSGTGRRGNQPQHF. The CDR3 coding sequence is TGTGCCAGCAGTCCATCCTCCGGGACAGGGAGAAGGGGCAATCAGCCCCAGCATTTT.